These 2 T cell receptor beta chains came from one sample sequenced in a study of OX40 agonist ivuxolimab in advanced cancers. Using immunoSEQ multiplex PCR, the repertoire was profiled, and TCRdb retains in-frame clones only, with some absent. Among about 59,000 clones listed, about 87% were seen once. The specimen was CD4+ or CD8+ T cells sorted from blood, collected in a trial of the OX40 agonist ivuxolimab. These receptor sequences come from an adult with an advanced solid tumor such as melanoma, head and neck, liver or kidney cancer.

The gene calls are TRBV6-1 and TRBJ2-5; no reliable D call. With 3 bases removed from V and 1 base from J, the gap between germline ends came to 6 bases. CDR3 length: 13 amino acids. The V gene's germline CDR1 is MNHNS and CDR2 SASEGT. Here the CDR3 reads CASSETRQETQYF. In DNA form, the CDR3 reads TGTGCCAGCAGTGAGACCCGCCAAGAGACCCAGTACTTC.

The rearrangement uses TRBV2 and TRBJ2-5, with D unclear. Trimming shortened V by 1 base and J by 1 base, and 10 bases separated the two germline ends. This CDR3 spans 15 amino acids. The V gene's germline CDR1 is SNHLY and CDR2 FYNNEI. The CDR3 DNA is TGTGCCAGCAGTGAAGGGATGGCAACCCAAGAGACCCAGTACTTC. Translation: CASSEGMATQETQYF.